This TCR beta chain came from a study of beta chain features in type 1 diabetes. Findings and limits, study-wide: Patients and controls would share equally any PCR tilt toward shorter templates. Lower insertion and higher deletion counts appeared at VDJ junctions in type 1 diabetes patients. Type 1 diabetes patients had moderately but significantly shorter TCRB CDR3s in all four CD4+ subsets.

The germline gives CDR1 SEHNR, CDR2 FQNEAQ (reference sequence). Deletions cut 4 bases from V and 10 bases from J, with 16 bases between. The CDR3 runs to 13 residues. Sequenced material consisted of expressed TCRB transcripts (all of the isolated RNA was reverse transcribed). Only in-frame clones appear in the TCRdb table, and some are missing; sequencing was by immunoSEQ multiplex PCR. Of 250,000 to 300,000 clones in the sample, about 23% were seen once. In total, each donor contributed a single heparinised blood draw that averaged roughly 100 mL. In regard to this clone: Antigen specificity is unknown.

This clonotype originated in a woman aged 25 to 39 with type 1 diabetes. The V call is TRBV7-9, the J call TRBJ1-1, with a possible D match to TRBD1 (6 bases). The specimen sequenced was naive CD4+ T cells from blood. CDR3 DNA sequence: TGTGCCAGCAGCTCGCAGGGGCCCTCCCGAGCTTTCTTT. This codes for CASSSQGPSRAFF. Variable domain in full (rest from reference TRBV7-9 and TRBJ1-1): DTGVSQNPRHKITKRGQNVTFRCDPISEHNRLYWYRQTLGQGPEFLTYFQNEAQLEKSRLLSDRFSAERPKGSFSTLEIQRTEQGDSAMYLCASSSQGPSRAFFGQGTRLTVV.